This is a list of T cell receptor beta chains from one sample in a study of OX40 agonist ivuxolimab in advanced cancers. Data came from immunoSEQ multiplex PCR; TCRdb stores just in-frame clones and leaves some out. The sample records over 55,000 clones, roughly 84% being singletons. The sequenced sample was CD4+ or CD8+ T cells sorted from blood, obtained in a trial of the OX40 agonist ivuxolimab. These receptors came from an adult with an advanced solid tumor such as melanoma, head and neck, liver or kidney cancer. The conserved cysteine and the conserved F or W are not part of the CDR3 here.

j_gene,v_gene,CDR3aa
TRBJ1-1,TRBV10-3,ATKRNTEAF
TRBJ1-5,TRBV19,ASSIMDGPQH
TRBJ1-2,TRBV29-1,SALTQGYGYT
TRBJ2-7,TRBV19,ASSAGRADEQY
TRBJ1-6,TRBV7-9,ASSLQGSPYNSPLH
TRBJ2-1,TRBV19,ASRTRDYLDEQF
TRBJ1-5,TRBV6-6,ASSYSSRGWDQPQH
TRBJ2-2,TRBV7-9,ASRSGANTGELF
TRBJ2-1,TRBV11-2,ASSPGAAYNEQF
TRBJ1-3,TRBV2,ASSASPNIY
TRBJ2-7,TRBV30,AWSYGNFYEQY
TRBJ1-1,TRBV19,ASSIGGASRTEAF
TRBJ2-5,TRBV10-3,AIKDRGQETQY
TRBJ2-1,TRBV6-6,ASKERESNEQF
TRBJ1-1,TRBV6-5,ASSYVTGGDTEAF
TRBJ2-7,TRBV18,ASSPIGTGVKSGEQY
TRBJ2-5,TRBV5-1,ASSFQETQY
TRBJ2-5,TRBV6-1,ASSEASWGRETQY
TRBJ2-7,TRBV15,ATSRGDDGGAQIGLT
TRBJ1-1,TRBV28,ASSFGVNEAF
TRBJ1-2,TRBV29-1,SGYRERRDGYT
TRBJ2-1,TRBV11-3,ASSLGFSYNEQF
TRBJ2-3,TRBV7-3,ASGVSGSTDTQY
TRBJ2-3,TRBV5-1,ASSVGLYPGTDTQY
TRBJ2-5,TRBV27,ASGFRETQY
TRBJ2-5,TRBV7-8,ASSWQGAQY
TRBJ1-3,TRBV21-1,ASSKAGSSSGNTIY
TRBJ2-5,TRBV10-2,ASRKPVEETQY
TRBJ1-1,TRBV6-1,ASSEAFGSGTEAF
TRBJ2-3,TRBV5-1,ASSPQRGSTDTQY
TRBJ1-5,TRBV30,AWSAGDSNQPQH
TRBJ2-5,TRBV10-2,ASSEPGTPGETQY
TRBJ2-7,TRBV5-1,ASSILRNRSYEQY
TRBJ2-1,TRBV27,ASRLRTSGRGTYNEQF
TRBJ2-1,TRBV29-1,SVAPVQGVYNEQF
TRBJ1-4,TRBV28,ASSPQDFLKEKLF
TRBJ2-7,TRBV6-1,ASSWGISYEQY
TRBJ2-1,TRBV4-2,ASSETGFDEQF
TRBJ1-1,TRBV29-1,SAYRGLGTEAF
TRBJ1-5,TRBV5-4,ASSLGTGRDQPQH
TRBJ2-1,TRBV4-1,ASSQDRRASGSSYNEQF
TRBJ1-5,TRBV15,ATSRDSSLGQPQH
TRBJ1-6,TRBV6-6,ASSYRGQGESPLH
TRBJ1-6,TRBV7-6,ASSLESYSPLH
TRBJ1-2,TRBV6-1,ASSEWTGPNYGYT
TRBJ2-1,TRBV5-1,ASSLGVGGNEQF
TRBJ2-3,TRBV2,ASSDGTPGVGTQY
TRBJ2-1,TRBV11-2,ASSLVRAGGRNEQF
TRBJ2-5,TRBV6-1,ASRTYGAETQY
TRBJ2-7,TRBV6-4,ASSDSAGSTGTGYSYEQY
TRBJ1-1,TRBV6-6,ASSSLDRPNTEAF
TRBJ2-1,TRBV5-1,ASSLDGSSYNEQF
TRBJ2-5,TRBV30,AWGRGLAQETQY
TRBJ2-1,TRBV7-2,ASSLTQGGYNEQF
TRBJ2-5,TRBV7-9,ASSLGLGGQETQY
TRBJ1-5,TRBV10-3,AISGPNQPQH
TRBJ1-5,TRBV6-5,ASSYATPLSNQPQH
TRBJ2-5,TRBV2,ASKQDEETQY
TRBJ1-5,TRBV19,ASSRGQGLFNQPQH
TRBJ1-1,TRBV19,ASLKGGFFDTEAF